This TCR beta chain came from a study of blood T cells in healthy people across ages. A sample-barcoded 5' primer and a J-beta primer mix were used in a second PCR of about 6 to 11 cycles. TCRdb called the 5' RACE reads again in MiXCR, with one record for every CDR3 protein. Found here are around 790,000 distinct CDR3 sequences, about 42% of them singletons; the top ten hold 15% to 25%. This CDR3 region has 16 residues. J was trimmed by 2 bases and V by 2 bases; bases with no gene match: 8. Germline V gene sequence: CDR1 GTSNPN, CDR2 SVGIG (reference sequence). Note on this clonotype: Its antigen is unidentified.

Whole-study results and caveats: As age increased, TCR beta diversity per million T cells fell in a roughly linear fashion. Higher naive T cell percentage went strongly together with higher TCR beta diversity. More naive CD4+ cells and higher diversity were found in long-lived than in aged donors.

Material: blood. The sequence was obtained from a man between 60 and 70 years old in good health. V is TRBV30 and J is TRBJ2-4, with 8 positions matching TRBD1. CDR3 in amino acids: CAWSLRTGLTKNIQYF. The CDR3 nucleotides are TGTGCCTGGAGTCTCCGGACAGGGCTCACCAAAAACATTCAGTACTTC.